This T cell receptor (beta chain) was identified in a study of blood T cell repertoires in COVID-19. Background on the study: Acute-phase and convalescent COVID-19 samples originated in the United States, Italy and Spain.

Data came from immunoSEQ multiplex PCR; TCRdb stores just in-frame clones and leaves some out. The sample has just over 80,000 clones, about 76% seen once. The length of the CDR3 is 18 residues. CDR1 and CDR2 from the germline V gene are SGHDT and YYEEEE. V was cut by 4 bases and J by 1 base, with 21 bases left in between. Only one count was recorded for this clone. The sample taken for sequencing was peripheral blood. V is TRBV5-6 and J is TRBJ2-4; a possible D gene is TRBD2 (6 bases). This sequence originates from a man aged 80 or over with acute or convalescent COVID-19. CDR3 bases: TGTGCCAGCAGCCTCTTGTTAGGAGGGGCAAGGGCCAAAAACATTCAGTACTTC. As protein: CASSLLLGGARAKNIQYF.